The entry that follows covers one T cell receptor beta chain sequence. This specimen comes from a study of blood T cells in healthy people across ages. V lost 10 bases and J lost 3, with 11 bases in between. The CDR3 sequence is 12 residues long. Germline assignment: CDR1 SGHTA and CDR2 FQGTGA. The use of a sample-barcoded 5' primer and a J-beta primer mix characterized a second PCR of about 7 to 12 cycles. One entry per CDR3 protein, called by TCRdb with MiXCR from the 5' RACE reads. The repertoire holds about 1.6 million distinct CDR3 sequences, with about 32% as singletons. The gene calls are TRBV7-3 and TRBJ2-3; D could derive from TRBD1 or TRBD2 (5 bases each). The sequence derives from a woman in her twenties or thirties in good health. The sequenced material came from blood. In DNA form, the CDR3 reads TGTGCCACCGGGACGGGGACAGATACGCAGTATTTT. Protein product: CATGTGTDTQYF.